Each of the 8 T cell receptor beta chains below was sequenced from the same sample in a study of cytomegalovirus exposure and HLA in healthy donors. Method: immunoSEQ multiplex PCR; TCRdb's copy keeps in-frame clones and lacks some. The profile shows around 190,000 clones, about 89% of them singletons. The sample comprised PBMCs. Receptor source: a man aged 25-45 years in good health and CMV-seropositive.

V gene TRBV28 combines with J gene TRBJ2-7; TRBD1 matches at 9 bases. CDR3 length equals 16 residues. V lost 6 bases and J lost 0; bases outside the gene matches: 9. The germline V gene encodes CDR1 MDHEN and CDR2 SYDVKM. CDR3 in DNA: TGTGCCAGCAGCCACGACAGGGGGGGGAGCTCCTACGAGCAGTACTTC. It codes for CASSHDRGGSSYEQYF.

The V call is TRBV11-3, the J call TRBJ1-1, with a tentative D call TRBD1 (5 bases). The CDR3 runs 14 residues. The V end was cut by 3 bases, the J end by 6 bases, with 14 bases between. CDR1 is SGHNT and CDR2 is YENEEA in the germline V gene. This chain's CDR3 is CASSFARVTPEAFF. In nucleotides, the CDR3 is TGTGCCAGCAGCTTTGCCAGGGTCACCCCTGAAGCTTTCTTT.

In DNA, the CDR3 is TGTGCCAGCACCCTTGGTAGGGGAACCTATGGCTACACCTTC. Translation: CASTLGRGTYGYTF. This rearrangement joins TRBV5-6 to TRBJ1-2; tentatively, D is TRBD1 (5 bases). The germline V gene encodes CDR1 SGHDT and CDR2 YYEEEE. The CDR3 length is 14 residues. Trimming took off 6 bases at V and 4 bases at J, with 16 bases between the two ends. The full variable domain, rest sourced from reference TRBV5-6 and TRBJ1-2, is DAGVTQSPTHLIKTRGQQVTLRCSPKSGHDTVSWYQQALGQGPQFIFQYYEEEERQRGNFPDRFSGHQFPNYSSELNVNALLLGDSALYLCASTLGRGTYGYTFGSGTRLTVV.

This clone was seen once. V is TRBV6-1 and J is TRBJ1-6, with no clear D. V shed 1 base and J shed 9 bases, with 7 bases lying between them. Germline V lookup: CDR1 MNHNS, CDR2 SASEGT. The CDR3 is 13 amino acids. The CDR3 bases are TGTGCCAGCAGTGAAGAGGGTTCTTCACCCCTCCACTTT. It translates to CASSEEGSSPLHF.

The chain uses TRBV30 and TRBJ1-5; TRBD1 aligns across 8 bases. Germline assignment: CDR1 GTSNPN and CDR2 SVGIG (reference sequence). The CDR3 totals 12 residues. Trimming at V came to 7 bases and at J to 7 bases, leaving 6 bases not matched to a gene. The CDR3 DNA sequence: TGTGCCTCAAGGACAGGGAGACAGCCCCAGCATTTT. This translates into CASRTGRQPQHF.

This clone was detected once. The gene calls are TRBV27 and TRBJ1-1; D uncertain. Germline loops: CDR1 MNHEY, CDR2 SMNVEV (reference sequence). This CDR3 comprises 16 residues. Between the trimmed V and J ends, which lost 6 bases and 3 bases, there was a span of 20 bases. This CDR3 reads CASRKQGPGVYTEAFF. The CDR3 DNA sequence: TGTGCCAGCAGAAAACAAGGGCCGGGTGTGTACACTGAAGCTTTCTTT.

Concerning this clone: At one of its ends the junction is not consistent with the germline gene, which may arise from a read error. The chain couples TRBV15 to TRBJ2-7; D is perhaps TRBD1 (5 bases). This CDR3 spans 12 amino acids. Looked up from germline, CDR1 is LNHNV and CDR2 is YYDKDF (reference sequence). In DNA, the CDR3 is TGTGCCACCAGCAGAGATTCAGGACATATGTGGTTC. Its translation is CATSRDSGHMWF.

This chain links TRBV4-3 with TRBJ2-3; tentatively, D is TRBD2 (6 bases). This CDR3 comprises 17 residues. Germline CDR1 and CDR2: LGHNA and YSLEER. The V gene lost 4 bases and the J gene lost 2 bases, with 19 bases spanning the gap. The CDR3 bases are TGCGCCAGCAGCCCAGATCGAGGAGGGGTCAACACAGATACGCAGTATTTT. Protein: CASSPDRGGVNTDTQYF.